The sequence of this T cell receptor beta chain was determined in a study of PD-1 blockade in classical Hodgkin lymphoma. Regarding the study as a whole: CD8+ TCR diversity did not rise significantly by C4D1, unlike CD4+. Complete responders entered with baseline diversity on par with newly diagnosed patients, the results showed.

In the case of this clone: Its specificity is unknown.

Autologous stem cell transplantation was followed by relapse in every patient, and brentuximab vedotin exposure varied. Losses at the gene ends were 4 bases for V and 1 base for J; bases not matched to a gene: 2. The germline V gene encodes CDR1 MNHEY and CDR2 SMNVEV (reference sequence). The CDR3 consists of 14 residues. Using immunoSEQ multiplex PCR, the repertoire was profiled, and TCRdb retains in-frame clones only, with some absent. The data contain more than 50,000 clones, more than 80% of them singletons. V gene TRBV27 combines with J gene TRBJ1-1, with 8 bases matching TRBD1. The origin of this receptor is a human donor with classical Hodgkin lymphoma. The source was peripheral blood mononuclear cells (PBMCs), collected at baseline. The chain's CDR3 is CASSSGGSNTEAFF. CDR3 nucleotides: TGTGCCAGCAGTTCAGGGGGCTCGAACACTGAAGCTTTCTTT.